A single T cell receptor (beta chain) is shown here with its context. Its cognate antigen is unknown. This record comes from a study of T cells after yellow fever vaccination. Study details: Each low-cell-number fraction was prepared by means of SMART-Seq v4 Ultra Low Input.

Regarding the study as a whole: Peak timing came faster in the weaker secondary response, day 5 versus 15. Post-booster reappearance was seen for most primary-vaccination clones (roughly 96% CD4, around 91% CD8).

The germline V gene has CDR1 SGHRS and CDR2 YFSETQ. Trimming cost V 2 bases and J 8 bases; bases outside gene matches: 12. The CDR3 totals 16 residues. In making TCR cDNA, 5'RACE template switching added a universal primer site and UMIs to it. Each CDR3 protein is one row after TCRdb ran MiXCR on the 5' RACE reads. The data contain a few hundred thousand distinct CDR3 sequences, about 5.2% of them singletons. Here the sequenced sample was CD4+ T cells sorted from PBMCs, taken on the day of the yellow fever booster vaccination. This chain uses TRBV5-1 with TRBJ1-2, with TRBD1 matching 10 bases. The source is a man in his late teens or twenties who received the YFV17D yellow fever vaccine. This CDR3 is CASSFGQGVYLGGYTF. The CDR3 coding sequence is TGCGCCAGCAGCTTCGGACAGGGGGTATATCTGGGGGGCTACACCTTC. The full variable domain, its missing parts supplied by reference TRBV5-1 and TRBJ1-2, is KAGVTQTPRYLIKTRGQQVTLSCSPISGHRSVSWYQQTPGQGLQFLFEYFSETQRNKGNFPGRFSGRQFSNSRSEMNVSTLELGDSALYLCASSFGQGVYLGGYTFGSGTRLTVV.